These T cell receptor beta chains were read from a single sample in a study of cytomegalovirus exposure and HLA in healthy donors. Assay: immunoSEQ multiplex PCR; the TCRdb copy retains only in-frame clones and omits some. The sample holds about 150,000 clones; just under 80% are singletons and the top ten take 0.9% to 1.2%. The sequenced sample consisted of PBMCs. All receptors come from a male donor in good health and CMV-seronegative. CDR3s include the opening cysteine and the closing phenylalanine or tryptophan. Clone size, where shown, is once, few, many, or a class for clones that have expanded.

clone size: NA; J gene: TRBJ2-3; V gene: TRBV5-4; CDR3 protein: CASSLPGGSTDTQYF
clone size: NA; J gene: TRBJ2-7; V gene: TRBV18; CDR3 protein: CASMLGGGTPHEQYF
clone size: once; J gene: TRBJ2-3; V gene: TRBV29-1; CDR3 protein: CSVDPGQGAADTQYF
clone size: NA; J gene: TRBJ1-2; V gene: TRBV6-1; CDR3 protein: CASSVGSNYGYTF
clone size: once; J gene: TRBJ1-1; V gene: TRBV12-5; CDR3 protein: CASGLVLGQGKRTEAFF
clone size: NA; J gene: TRBJ1-5; V gene: TRBV19; CDR3 protein: CASSDRGGNQPQHF
clone size: NA; J gene: TRBJ2-6; V gene: TRBV7-3; CDR3 protein: CASSFAGTGANVLTF
clone size: NA; J gene: TRBJ1-2; V gene: TRBV5-4; CDR3 protein: CASSLDRGRDYGYTF
clone size: once; J gene: TRBJ2-2; V gene: TRBV5-1; CDR3 protein: CASSLSRGQRTGELFF
clone size: NA; J gene: TRBJ2-2; V gene: TRBV6-5; CDR3 protein: CASRSGRANTGELFF
clone size: few; J gene: TRBJ1-4; V gene: TRBV5-6; CDR3 protein: CASSIGQGVWEKLFF
clone size: NA; J gene: TRBJ2-7; V gene: TRBV27; CDR3 protein: CASSTNRDEQYF